This T cell receptor beta chain comes out of a study of OX40 agonist ivuxolimab in advanced cancers. Notes on the study in general: Determination of antigen specificity was not performed for the expanded peripheral T cells.

Germline lookup yields CDR1 LNHDA and CDR2 SQIVND (reference sequence). V was shortened by 1 base and J by 0 bases, with 10 bases between the two germline ends. There are 16 residues in the CDR3. TCRdb's copy holds only in-frame clones and misses some; the assay was immunoSEQ multiplex PCR. Of under 100,000 clones listed, roughly 89% are singletons. This clone has a handful of counts. No antigen is known for it. This TCR was sampled from an adult with an advanced solid tumor such as melanoma, head and neck, liver or kidney cancer. Sequencing used CD4+ or CD8+ T cells sorted from blood, obtained in a trial of the OX40 agonist ivuxolimab. The chain employs TRBV19 and TRBJ2-4; perhaps TRBD2 as D (6 bases). The CDR3 DNA is TGTGCCAGTAGTATAGTTGCGGGACGAGCCAAAAACATTCAGTACTTC. Its protein is CASSIVAGRAKNIQYF. Together with reference TRBV19 and TRBJ2-4, the CDR3 gives the full variable domain: DGGITQSPKYLFRKEGQNVTLSCEQNLNHDAMYWYRQDPGQGLRLIYYSQIVNDFQKGDIAEGYSVSREKKESFPLTVTSAQKNPTAFYLCASSIVAGRAKNIQYFGAGTRLSVL.